The TCR beta chain described here comes from a study of cytomegalovirus exposure and HLA in healthy donors (dated by TCRdb to 2016 to 2017). Study-level background: According to an earlier analysis of a few hundred of the donors, about 190 million T cells yielded 90 million to 130 million unique TCR beta sequences and 250 to 350 Gb of sequence data. About 300 gigabases of sequencing data and 78 million or so unique TCR sequences were included in an early release covering under 650 HLA-typed donors. The genetic ancestry cluster associated with self-reported Caucasian donors included about 81% of the roughly 390 genotyped donors. The study was designed to test whether signatures of past pathogen exposure could be identified by cataloging public T cell receptors. The T cell repertoires of under 700 subjects were profiled by immunosequencing and related to cytomegalovirus serostatus. Besides the first cohort of some 670 subjects, a separate validation cohort made up of some 110 different subjects was used. High-throughput TCR immunosequencing, statistical association of individual TCRs with disease status, and machine learning were combined to predict cytomegalovirus infection status. To study patterns of TCR occurrence, a later analysis re-analyzed previously published TCR beta repertoires from under 750 donors and added high-resolution HLA genotyping. In the later analysis, no new phenotypic data were used to find candidate immune exposures; instead, reliance was placed on TCR beta sequences and their occurrence across donors. An earlier analysis of approximately 630 of the donors applied high-throughput TCR beta sequencing to assess whether each TCR beta V gene segment acted as functional or pseudogenic. Donor age, sex, ethnicity and CMV serostatus were compiled together with the repertoire data. A later genetic analysis took genome-wide SNP genotypes for 398 of the 666 donors and used that subset as a discovery cohort. Every discovery cohort repertoire had been produced on one sequencing platform. Class I and class II HLA loci were covered by the typing at four-digit resolution. Typing coverage differed by locus: A, B, C, DRB1 and DQB1 were typed in roughly 620-630 donors, DQA1 in 522, DPA1 in 606, and DPB1 in 400 to 490. Because of strong linkage in the cohort, a few DR-DQ haplotypes were treated as single units for association and clustering. Across some 400 genotyped donors of the cohort, an average of about 250,000 unique TCR beta nucleotide sequences per donor were sequenced, and roughly 20% of those sequences were non-productive. What the work shows at the level of the full study, not this receptor alone: Correlated functional status among segregating V segments might reflect linkage disequilibrium, but an unknown experimental factor could not be ruled out. When HLA alleles, especially DR and DQ, strongly co-occurred, attributing TCR associations to individual alleles was difficult. Across donors, most TCR sequences were observed very rarely, whereas some public TCRs were present in many individuals. A few of the identified cytomegalovirus-associated TCR beta chains were confirmed in vitro to be specific for cytomegalovirus antigens. A further reported finding was that TCR beta sequences accurately predicted the HLA-A and HLA-B alleles for most subjects in the first cohort. The 87-base-pair reads could not distinguish some IMGT-functional V segments, including TRBV6-2 and TRBV6-3, so those segments were excluded. Because counts were too low, some 17 rarely observed V segments, including chromosome 9 orphons, were left out of the earlier analysis of roughly 600 of the donors. A later analysis found that HLA-associated TCR beta chains were more clonally expanded and had lower generation probabilities than equally common non-associated chains. An earlier analysis of around 500 of the donors showed that most TCR beta V segments appeared in productive rearrangements either about 90% or about 30% of the time, which broadly matched IMGT annotations. The presence/absence analyses assumed that sequencing depth was roughly uniform across donors, and that assumption may not be true. In both the original and validation cohorts, the classifier was reported to diagnose cytomegalovirus status with high specificity and sensitivity. A cluster of highly shared sequence variants was judged likely to be a technical artifact of the sequencing pipeline. In a later genetic analysis, fewer N-insertions in productive TCRs were reported among donors in an Asian-associated ancestry cluster than the roughly 700-donor mean. The cohort was sequenced for TCR beta chains only, and without alpha or paired-chain data the features that could be detected were limited. According to a later analysis, most CMV-associated TCR beta chains appeared to be HLA-restricted, and the HLA associations seemed to be driven largely by CMV exposure. The only immune exposure information available for the cohort was CMV serostatus. A total of fewer than 200 TCR beta chains were listed by the study as associated with cytomegalovirus. The authors suggested that the approach could potentially be extended to other disease states and immunological phenotypes. In a later genetic analysis, a missense DCLRE1C variant was associated with V-gene and J-gene trimming of TCR beta chains, and the association was replicated in an independent cohort. Several of the top co-occurrence clusters appeared to be linked to parvovirus B19, influenza, CMV and Epstein-Barr virus, according to a later analysis. At a false discovery rate of 0.05, a later analysis linked 16,951 TCR beta sequences to specific HLA alleles. According to a later analysis, TCR association rates differed among HLA loci, with DRB1 alleles showing the most associated TCRs and HLA-C alleles showing the fewest. Because HLA typing was missing for some donors at each locus, association tests included only the typed subset.

For this clone: Its specific antigen is unknown. No much larger clone exists at a distance of one base, and base qualities are not known.

Receptors were amplified or captured by the immunoSEQ multiplex PCR assay. The multiplex PCR relied on a mix of 60 forward primers for TCR Vbeta segments and 13 reverse primers for TCR Jbeta segments. Amplification of the CDR3 region of rearranged TCR beta genes was performed with a multiplex PCR assay on genomic DNA. On the Illumina HiSeq System, the amplified TCR beta libraries were sequenced as 87-base-pair reads. As for the authors' bioinformatics: A later analysis counted some 74 million unique TCR beta chains across the 650 to 700 repertoires, and approximately 11 million of these chains were shared by at least two donors. Raw reads were error-corrected and collapsed into unique sequences with a nearest-neighbor algorithm that merged closely related sequences to remove PCR and sequencing errors. CDR3 sequences were aligned to IMGT reference sequences to assign V, D and J gene segments. Each retained sequence needed at least a six-nucleotide match to both a V gene segment and a J gene segment. A rearrangement was called productive if the CDR3 had no stop codons and remained in frame with V and J, and every other rearrangement was called non-productive. CDR3 was defined according to IMGT convention as the region running from the second conserved V-encoded cysteine to the conserved J-encoded phenylalanine. Sequences without an unambiguous match to a single V gene segment were excluded from the earlier analysis of about 600 of the donors. In an earlier analysis of some 590 of the donors, V segments were called functional above 56.7% productive rearrangements and were called segregating when the between-donor standard deviation exceeded 5%. A statistical classification framework was developed to diagnose cytomegalovirus status using the catalog of TCR beta chain sequences. In a later analysis, V and J genes were assigned by comparing TCR nucleotide sequences against IMGT/GENE-DB human TR gene sequences. The TCRdist pipeline was used in a later analysis to assign CDR3 sequences and most-parsimonious VDJ recombination scenarios. In a later analysis, every TCR beta chain was defined by the combination of its CDR3 amino acid sequence and its V-gene family, and reads without a unique V-gene family were dropped. To address suspected cross-contamination and a sequencing artifact, a later analysis removed several hundred highly shared, low-generation-probability nucleotide sequences. In a later analysis, a clonal expansion index was calculated for each public chain from normalized within-repertoire ranks of inferred template counts. Generation probabilities in a later analysis came from a VDJ recombination model fitted to out-of-frame rearrangements, and those results were checked against IGoR. In a later analysis, hypergeometric tests were used to score TCR-TCR, TCR-HLA and TCR-CMV co-occurrence, with a repertoire-size bias correction applied to TCR pairs. To estimate false discovery rates, a later analysis permuted the HLA or CMV assignments 20 times. In a later analysis, co-occurring TCRs were grouped with DBSCAN, and TCRdist sequence similarity was added when clustering was performed within HLA-allele-positive subsets. For co-occurrence clustering, repertoires with fewer than 30,000 or more than 120,000 public chains were excluded, along with roughly 5 repertoires with anomalous nucleotide sharing. Here the immuneACCESS table is served through TCRdb, limited to in-frame sequences with V and J called. Missing clones are a known gap in these copies; in checked studies unresolved V genes cover under half, and the rest lacks a known reason. The D gene and trimming were derived from the DNA, and the V and J assignments and clone size from that table. The sample table lists around 170,000 clones, around 76% of them with a count of one. The top ten clonotypes cover approximately 1.5% of the sample.

The cohort comprised 666 healthy bone marrow donors. Cohort members were all nominally healthy when sampled, although unrecorded immune exposures were likely present. The donor was CMV seronegative and belonged to the group of around 350 seronegative cohort members. Each donor provided a peripheral blood sample, and peripheral blood mononuclear cells were used for TCR beta sequencing. Genomic DNA extraction from the blood cell samples was performed with the Qiagen DNeasy Blood Extraction Kit. CDR1 and CDR2 are read off the germline V gene (reference sequence) as SGHNT and YYREEE. Measured from the cysteine to the phenylalanine, the CDR3 is 15 residues long. The DNA shown is the 45-base CDR3, in frame from base 1.

Material for sequencing was PBMCs. The receptor comes from a man aged 35 to 55 in good health and CMV-seronegative. The V and J segments used are TRBV5-4 and TRBJ2-5; 11 middle bases align to TRBD2. The J call could be wrong; TRBJ2-7 is a better fit for the DNA end. DNA sequence: TGTGCCAGCAGTCCTGGGACTAGCGGACCCTACGAGCAGTACTTC. It is translated as CASSPGTSGPYEQYF.